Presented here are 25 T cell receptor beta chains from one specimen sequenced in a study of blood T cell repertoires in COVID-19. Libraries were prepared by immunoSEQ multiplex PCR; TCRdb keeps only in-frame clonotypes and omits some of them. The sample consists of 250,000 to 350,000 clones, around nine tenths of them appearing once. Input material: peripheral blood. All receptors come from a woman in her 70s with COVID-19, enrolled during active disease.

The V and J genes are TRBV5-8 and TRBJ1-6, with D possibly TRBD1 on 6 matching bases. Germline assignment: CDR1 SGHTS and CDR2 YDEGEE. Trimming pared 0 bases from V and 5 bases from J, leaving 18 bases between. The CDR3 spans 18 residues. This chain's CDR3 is CASSLAWGQGLDNSPLHF. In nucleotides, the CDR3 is TGTGCCAGCAGCTTGGCCTGGGGGCAGGGGTTGGATAATTCACCCCTCCACTTT.

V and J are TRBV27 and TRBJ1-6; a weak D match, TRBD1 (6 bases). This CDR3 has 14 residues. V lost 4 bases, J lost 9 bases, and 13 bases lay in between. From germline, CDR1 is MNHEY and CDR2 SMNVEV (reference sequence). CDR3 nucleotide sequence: TGTGCCAGCAGTTCGCAGGGGCAGGGTTCACCCCTCCACTTT. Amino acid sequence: CASSSQGQGSPLHF.

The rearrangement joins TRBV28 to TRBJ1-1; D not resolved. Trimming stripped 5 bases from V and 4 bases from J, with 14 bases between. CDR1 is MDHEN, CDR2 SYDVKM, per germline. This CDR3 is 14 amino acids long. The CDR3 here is CASSPKASGTEAFF. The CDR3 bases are TGTGCCAGCAGTCCAAAGGCGTCGGGCACTGAAGCTTTCTTT.

The DNA for the CDR3 is TGTGCCAGCAGCCGCGGGGGCTACGAGCAGTACTTC. This sequence encodes CASSRGGYEQYF. This chain uses TRBV6-5 with TRBJ2-7, with 7 bases fitting TRBD2. CDR3 size: 12 residues. Germline V CDR1 and CDR2: MNHEY, SVGAGI. V was clipped by 6 bases and J by 3 bases; unmatched bases: 2.

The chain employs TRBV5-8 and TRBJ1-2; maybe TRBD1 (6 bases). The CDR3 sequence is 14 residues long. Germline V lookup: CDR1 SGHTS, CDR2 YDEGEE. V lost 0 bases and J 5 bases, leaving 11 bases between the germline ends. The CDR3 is CASSLGGPGYGYTF. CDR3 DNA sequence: TGTGCCAGCAGCTTGGGGGGGCCAGGATATGGCTACACCTTC.

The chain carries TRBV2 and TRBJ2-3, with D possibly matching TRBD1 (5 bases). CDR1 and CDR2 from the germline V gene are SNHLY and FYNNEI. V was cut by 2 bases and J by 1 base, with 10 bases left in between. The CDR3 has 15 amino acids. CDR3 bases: TGTGCCAGCAGTGAACGAATAGGGGGCACAGATACGCAGTATTTT. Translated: CASSERIGGTDTQYF.

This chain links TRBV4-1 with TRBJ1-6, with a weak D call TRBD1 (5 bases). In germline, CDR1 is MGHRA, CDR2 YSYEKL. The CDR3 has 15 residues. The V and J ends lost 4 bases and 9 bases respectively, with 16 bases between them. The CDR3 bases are TGCGCCAGCAGCCTCCAAGGCGGGGCTGGTTCACCCCTCCACTTT. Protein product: CASSLQGGAGSPLHF.

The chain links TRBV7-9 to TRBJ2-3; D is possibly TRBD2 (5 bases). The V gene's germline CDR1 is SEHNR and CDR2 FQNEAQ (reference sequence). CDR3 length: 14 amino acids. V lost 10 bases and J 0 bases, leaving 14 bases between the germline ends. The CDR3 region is CATSFGVSTDTQYF. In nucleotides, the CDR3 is TGTGCCACCTCGTTCGGGGTTAGCACAGATACGCAGTATTTT.

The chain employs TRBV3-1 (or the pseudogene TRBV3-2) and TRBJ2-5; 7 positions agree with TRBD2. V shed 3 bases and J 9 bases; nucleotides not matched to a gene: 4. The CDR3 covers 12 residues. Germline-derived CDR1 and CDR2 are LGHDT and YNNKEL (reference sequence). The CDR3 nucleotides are TGTGCCAGCAGCCATGGCGGGGGTTCCCAGTACTTC. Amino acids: CASSHGGGSQYF.

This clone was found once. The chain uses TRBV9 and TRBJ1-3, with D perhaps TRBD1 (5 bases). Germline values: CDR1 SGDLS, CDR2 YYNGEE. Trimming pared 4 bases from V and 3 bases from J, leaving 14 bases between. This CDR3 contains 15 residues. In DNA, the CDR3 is TGTGCCAGCAGCCCCGGGACTTTCGTTGGAAACACCATATATTTT. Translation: CASSPGTFVGNTIYF.

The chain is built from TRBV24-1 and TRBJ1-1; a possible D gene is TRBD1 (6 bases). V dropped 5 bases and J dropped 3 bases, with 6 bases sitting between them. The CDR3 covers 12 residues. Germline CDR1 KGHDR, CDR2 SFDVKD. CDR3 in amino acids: CATSAGDTEAFF. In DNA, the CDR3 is TGTGCCACCAGTGCAGGGGACACTGAAGCTTTCTTT.

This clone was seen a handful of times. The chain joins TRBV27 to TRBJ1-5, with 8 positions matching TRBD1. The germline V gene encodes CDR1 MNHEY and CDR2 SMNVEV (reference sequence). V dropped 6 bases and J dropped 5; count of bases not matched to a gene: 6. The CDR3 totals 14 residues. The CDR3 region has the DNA TGTGCCAGCAGCTTAGGACAGGGAGATCAGCCCCAGCATTTT. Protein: CASSLGQGDQPQHF.

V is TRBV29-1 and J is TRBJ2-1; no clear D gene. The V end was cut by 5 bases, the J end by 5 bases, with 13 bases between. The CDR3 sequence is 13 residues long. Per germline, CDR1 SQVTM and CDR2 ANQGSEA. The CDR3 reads CSVLGRLNNEQFF. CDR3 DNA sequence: TGCAGCGTTTTGGGCAGGCTAAACAATGAGCAGTTCTTC.

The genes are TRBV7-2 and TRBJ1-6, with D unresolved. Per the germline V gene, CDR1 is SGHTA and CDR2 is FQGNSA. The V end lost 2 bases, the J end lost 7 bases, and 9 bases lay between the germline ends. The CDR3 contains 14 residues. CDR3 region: CASSLILSNSPLHF. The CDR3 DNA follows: TGTGCCAGCAGCTTAATCTTGAGCAATTCACCCCTCCACTTT.

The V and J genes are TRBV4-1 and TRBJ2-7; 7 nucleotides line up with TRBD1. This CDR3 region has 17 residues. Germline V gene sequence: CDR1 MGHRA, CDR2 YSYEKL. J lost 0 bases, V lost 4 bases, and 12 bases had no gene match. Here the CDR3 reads CASSRGTALTSSYEQYF. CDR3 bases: TGCGCCAGCAGCCGAGGGACAGCCCTCACCTCCTCCTACGAGCAGTACTTC.

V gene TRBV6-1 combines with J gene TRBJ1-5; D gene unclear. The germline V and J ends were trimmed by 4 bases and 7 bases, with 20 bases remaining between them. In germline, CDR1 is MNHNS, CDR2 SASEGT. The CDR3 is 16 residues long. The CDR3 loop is CASSVTPSPGLQPQHF. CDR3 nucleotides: TGTGCCAGCAGTGTAACCCCAAGCCCCGGGTTGCAGCCCCAGCATTTT.

Here the CDR3 reads CASSYSTGHSGNTIYF. The CDR3, as DNA: TGTGCCAGCAGTTACTCGACAGGACACTCTGGAAACACCATATATTTT. This chain connects TRBV6-5 to TRBJ1-3, with D perhaps matching TRBD1 (6 bases). The CDR3 consists of 16 residues. V was shortened by 0 bases and J by 0 bases, with 9 bases between the two germline ends. Germline V gene sequence: CDR1 MNHEY, CDR2 SVGAGI.

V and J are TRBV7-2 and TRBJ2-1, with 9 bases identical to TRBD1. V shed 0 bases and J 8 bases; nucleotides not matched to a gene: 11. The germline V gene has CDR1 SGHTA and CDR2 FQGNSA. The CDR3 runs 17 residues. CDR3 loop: CASSLAGGTGSGYEQFF. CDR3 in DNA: TGTGCCAGCAGCTTAGCGGGCGGGACAGGGTCGGGGTATGAGCAGTTCTTC.

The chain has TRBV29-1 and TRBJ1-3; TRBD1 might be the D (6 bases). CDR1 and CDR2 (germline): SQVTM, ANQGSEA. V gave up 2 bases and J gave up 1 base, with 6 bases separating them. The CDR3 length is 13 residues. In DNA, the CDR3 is TGCAGCGTTGAACAGGGGTCTGGAAACACCATATATTTT. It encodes CSVEQGSGNTIYF.

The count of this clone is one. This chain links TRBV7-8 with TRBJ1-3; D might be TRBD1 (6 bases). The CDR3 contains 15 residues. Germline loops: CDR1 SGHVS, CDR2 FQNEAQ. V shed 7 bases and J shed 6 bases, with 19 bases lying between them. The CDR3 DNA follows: TGTGCCAGCACCCCATCAGGGGCTCTCCCAAACACCATATATTTT. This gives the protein CASTPSGALPNTIYF.

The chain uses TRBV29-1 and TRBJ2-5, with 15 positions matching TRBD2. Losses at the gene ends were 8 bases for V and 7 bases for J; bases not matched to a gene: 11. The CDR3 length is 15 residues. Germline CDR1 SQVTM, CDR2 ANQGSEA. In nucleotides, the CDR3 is TGCAGCTCCGACGGACTAGCGGGGGGGCTGGGGACCCAGTACTTC. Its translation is CSSDGLAGGLGTQYF. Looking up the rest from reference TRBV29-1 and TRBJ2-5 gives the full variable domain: SAVISQKPSRDICQRGTSLTIQCQVDSQVTMMFWYRQQPGQSLTLIATANQGSEATYESGFVIDKFPISRPNLTFSTLTVSNMSPEDSSIYLCSSDGLAGGLGTQYFGPGTRLLVL.

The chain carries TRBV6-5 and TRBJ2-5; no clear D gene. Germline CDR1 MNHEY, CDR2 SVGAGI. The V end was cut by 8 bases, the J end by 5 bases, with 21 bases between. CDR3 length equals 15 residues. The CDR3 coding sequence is TGTGCCAGCGTTAGCACCGAGGCTAAACCGGAGACCCAGTACTTC. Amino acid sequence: CASVSTEAKPETQYF.

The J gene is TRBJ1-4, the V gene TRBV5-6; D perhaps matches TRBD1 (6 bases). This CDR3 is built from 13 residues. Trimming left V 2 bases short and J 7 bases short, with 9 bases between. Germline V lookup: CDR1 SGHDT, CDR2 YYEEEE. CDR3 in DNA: TGTGCCAGCAGCTTAAAGGGGGTTGAAAAACTGTTTTTT. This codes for CASSLKGVEKLFF.

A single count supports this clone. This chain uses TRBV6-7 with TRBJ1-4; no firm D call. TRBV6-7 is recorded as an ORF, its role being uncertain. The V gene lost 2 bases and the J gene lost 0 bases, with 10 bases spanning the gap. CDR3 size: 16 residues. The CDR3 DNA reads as TGTGCCAGCAGTTACGGGCAGTCCGCAACTAATGAAAAACTGTTTTTT. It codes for CASSYGQSATNEKLFF.

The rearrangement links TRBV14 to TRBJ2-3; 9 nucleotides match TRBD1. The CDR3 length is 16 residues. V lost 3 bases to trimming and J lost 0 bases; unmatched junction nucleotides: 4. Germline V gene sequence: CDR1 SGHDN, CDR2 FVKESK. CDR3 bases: TGTGCCAGCAGCCATTGGACAGGGGTGAGCACAGATACGCAGTATTTT. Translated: CASSHWTGVSTDTQYF. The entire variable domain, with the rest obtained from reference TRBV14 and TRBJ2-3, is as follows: EAGVTQFPSHSVIEKGQTVTLRCDPISGHDNLYWYRRVMGKEIKFLLHFVKESKQDESGMPNNRFLAERTGGTYSTLKVQPAELEDSGVYFCASSHWTGVSTDTQYFGPGTRLTVL.